The entry below gives a single T cell receptor (beta chain) sequence along with its context. Its antigen has not been determined. Within one base of it there is no much larger clone, and no base qualities were kept. The data belong to a study of CD8+ T cells in alopecia areata (dated 2018 in TCRdb). In terms of the full investigation: The study used high-throughput TCRbeta sequencing to examine T cell clonal expansion in alopecia areata, in both the C3H/HeJ mouse model and human patients. RNA was extracted with the PAXgene miRNA kit for fixed scalp, the miRNeasy kit for PBMCs, and the RNeasy kit for mouse skin. TCRbeta CDR3 regions were amplified by immunoSEQ multiplex PCR with 35 Vbeta forward and 13 Jbeta reverse primers. Human TCRbeta sequencing covered scalp tissue and sorted CD4+ and CD8+ peripheral blood T cells from patchy and totalis/universalis alopecia areata patients and healthy controls. Scalp clonality was compared among normal scalp (n=4), patchy alopecia areata scalp (n=8), and alopecia totalis/universalis scalp (n=8).

Libraries were prepared through the immunoSEQ multiplex PCR assay. For TCR sequencing, RNA was extracted from every sample and reverse transcribed into cDNA to serve as template. SuperScript III was used to make first-strand cDNA, primed with a 2:1 mix of oligo-dT and random hexamers. A synthetic immune receptor repertoire was used to assess amplification bias, and residual bias was removed computationally. The authors processed their data as follows. After raw reads were preprocessed to remove errors, the CDR3 was defined following IMGT conventions as running from the conserved cysteine to phenylalanine. Clonality was computed by normalizing Shannon entropy by log2 of the number of productive unique TCRs and subtracting the result from 1. Whether scalp clones were CD4 or CD8 was inferred by matching scalp TCRbeta sequences against CD4 and CD8 repertoires sorted from blood. The immuneACCESS repertoire file appears here via TCRdb, limited to in-frame rearrangements. These files lack a portion of the clones; in checked studies, under half of the deficit traces to unresolved V genes, and the cause of the others is not known. The D gene and trimming were derived from the DNA, and the V and J assignments and clone size from that table. The sample contains tens of thousands of clones, roughly half of them found a single time. Jointly, the top ten make up approximately 5.4% of the sample.

At the junction V is shortened by 8 bases and J by 0 bases, with 13 bases in between. Measured from the cysteine to the phenylalanine, the CDR3 is 14 residues long. Only the CDR3 DNA stays, 42 bases, in frame from base 1. CDR1 and CDR2 are drawn from the germline V gene (reference sequence): MNHEY, SMNVEV. Peripheral blood and lesional scalp punch biopsies were obtained from patients with alopecia areata. PBMCs were isolated by density centrifugation and stained for CD3, CD4 and CD8, and CD4+ and CD8+ T cells were sorted on a FACSAria. Alopecia areata patients who were not treated were recruited through a multicenter biomarker study. In 5 or 6 patients from the biomarker study, blood CD8+ T cells were sorted further into NKG2D-low and NKG2D-high fractions. The paper as a whole reports these results and caveats: Compared with normal scalp, lesional scalp, particularly in alopecia totalis/universalis, had higher clonality and more expanded CD8+ clones, which suggests antigenic drive. Unlike mouse skin, where gammadelta T cells dominate, normal human skin contains resident alphabeta T cells that get sequenced too, which complicates analysis of the scalp TCR repertoire. Shared TCR sequences between patients were less evident than in mice, which may be partly attributable to HLA diversity in the patient population.

Sequences were obtained from NKG2D-high CD8+ T cells sorted from blood. Interpreted using the paper, the cell subset or site label stands for: sorted CD8+ NKG2D-high blood T cells. The origin of this receptor is a human donor with alopecia areata. The chain is assembled from TRBV27 and TRBJ1-2; TRBD1 is a possible D gene, resting on 5 matching bases. Read as DNA, the sequence is TGTGCCAGCCGACTCAGGGACTCTAACTATGGCTACACCTTC. Translated, this is CASRLRDSNYGYTF.